A single sample is the source of the 9 T cell receptor beta chains below, sequenced in a study of T cell repertoires in cytomegalovirus infection. What these receptors recognize is not known. TCRdb called the reads again in MiXCR, with one record for every CDR3 protein. This repertoire shows 400,000 to 600,000 distinct CDR3 sequences, 40% to 50% found once; its top ten account for 35% to 50%. The material was cultured PBMCs, obtained from culture after CMV antigen stimulation. Receptors originate from a human donor in good health (CMV status not recorded). Some clones in this sample may be carry-over from other donors' samples.

The genes are TRBV12-3 or TRBV12-4 and TRBJ1-5; no firm D call. V was clipped by 6 bases and J by 3 bases, with 9 bases between them. CDR3 length: 13 residues. In DNA, the CDR3 is TGTGCCAGCAGACGACGGAACAATCAGCCCCAGCATTTT. This translates into CASRRRNNQPQHF.

The chain combines TRBV7-8 with TRBJ2-3; D gene ambiguous. The CDR3 is 15 residues long. Trimming removed 1 base at V and 4 bases at J, with 12 bases between. Germline values: CDR1 SGHVS, CDR2 FQNEAQ. The DNA for the CDR3 is TGTGCCAGCAGCTTAGGGGAATCAGGCGCAGATACGCAGTATTTT. It translates to CASSLGESGADTQYF.

J is TRBJ2-1 and V is TRBV7-8; no firm D call. Trimming pared 5 bases from V and 7 bases from J, leaving 6 bases between. The V gene's germline CDR1 is SGHVS and CDR2 FQNEAQ. This CDR3 comprises 11 residues. CDR3 sequence reads: CASSPMNEQFF. The CDR3 bases are TGTGCCAGCAGCCCCATGAATGAGCAGTTCTTC.

This clonotype was observed a few times. The chain's CDR3 is CASSGPGQGFSAGELFF. The CDR3 DNA follows: TGTGCCAGCAGCGGGCCGGGACAGGGGTTTTCGGCCGGGGAGCTGTTTTTT. V usage is TRBV5-4 and J usage is TRBJ2-2, with 10 nucleotides matching TRBD1. The CDR3 runs 17 residues. V was clipped by 4 bases and J by 6 bases; unmatched bases: 12. Per germline, CDR1 SGHNT and CDR2 YYREEE (reference sequence).

A few counts support this clonotype. The V gene is TRBV7-2, the J gene TRBJ1-1, with D possibly matching TRBD1 (5 bases). CDR3 size: 14 residues. Germline CDR1 reads SGHTA; CDR2 reads FQGNSA. Trimming took off 5 bases at V and 8 bases at J, with 18 bases between the two ends. The CDR3 DNA reads as TGTGCCAGCAGCCCCTCCTGGGCAGGGATGGAAGCTTTCTTT. Residues: CASSPSWAGMEAFF.

This clonotype was picked up many times. This chain connects TRBV7-2 to TRBJ2-1; no definite D call. Germline V gene data show CDR1 as SGHTA and CDR2 as FQGNSA. V was cut by 3 bases and J by 7 bases, with 10 bases left in between. This CDR3 comprises 13 residues. The CDR3 protein is CASSLGLGNEQFF. CDR3 DNA: TGTGCCAGCAGCTTGGGGTTAGGGAATGAGCAGTTCTTC. The variable domain in full, with the rest retrieved from reference TRBV7-2 and TRBJ2-1, is GAGVSQSPSNKVTEKGKDVELRCDPISGHTALYWYRQSLGQGLEFLIYFQGNSAPDKSGLPSDRFSAERTGGSVSTLTIQRTQQEDSAVYLCASSLGLGNEQFFGPGTRLTVL.

This clonotype was recorded a few times. The rearrangement uses TRBV7-9 and TRBJ2-2; tentatively, D is TRBD1 (5 bases). This CDR3 is built from 13 residues. The germline V gene has CDR1 SEHNR and CDR2 FQNEAQ (reference sequence). V was clipped by 7 bases and J by 5 bases, with 11 bases between them. CDR3 region: CASNRQYTGELFF. CDR3 in DNA: TGTGCCAGCAACCGACAGTATACCGGGGAGCTGTTTTTT.

The chain has TRBV5-1 and TRBJ2-7, with 9 bases matching TRBD1. In germline, CDR1 is SGHRS, CDR2 YFSETQ. V lost 4 bases and J lost 6; bases outside the gene matches: 11. This CDR3 is built from 15 residues. The CDR3 loop is CASSADGTGSGEQYF. The CDR3 DNA sequence: TGCGCCAGCAGCGCGGACGGGACAGGGTCGGGCGAGCAGTACTTC. The full variable domain, rest sourced from reference TRBV5-1 and TRBJ2-7, is KAGVTQTPRYLIKTRGQQVTLSCSPISGHRSVSWYQQTPGQGLQFLFEYFSETQRNKGNFPGRFSGRQFSNSRSEMNVSTLELGDSALYLCASSADGTGSGEQYFGPGTRLTVT.

The chain carries TRBV6-8 and TRBJ1-4, with TRBD1 as a possible D gene (5 bases). Germline CDR1 is MNHGY and CDR2 is SAAAGT. The V end was cut by 2 bases, the J end by 5 bases, with 12 bases between. This CDR3 spans 15 amino acids. The CDR3 is CASSYLDRSNEKLFF. The CDR3, as DNA: TGTGCCAGCAGTTACCTTGACAGATCCAATGAAAAACTGTTTTTT.